A single sample is the source of the 28 T cell receptor beta chains below, sequenced in a study of cytomegalovirus exposure and HLA in healthy donors. PCR amplification relied on 60 Vbeta primers (plus 13 Jbeta primers). Generated by immunoSEQ multiplex PCR, the TCRdb table keeps only in-frame clones and is missing some. Among 100,000 or so clones, roughly 84% were seen once, and the ten largest hold 2.1%. The material sequenced was PBMCs. These receptors were collected from a man aged 18 to 35 in good health and CMV-seronegative.

The chain carries TRBV5-1 and TRBJ2-5; 7 nucleotides line up with TRBD1. Germline CDR1 reads SGHRS; CDR2 reads YFSETQ. The CDR3 length is 15 residues. V lost 0 bases to trimming and J lost 4 bases; unmatched junction nucleotides: 6. Here the CDR3 DNA reads TGCGCCAGCAGCTTGGAGGGGGCACTGAGAGAGACCCAGTACTTC. Translating it yields CASSLEGALRETQYF. Full variable domain (remainder filled in from reference TRBV5-1 and TRBJ2-5): KAGVTQTPRYLIKTRGQQVTLSCSPISGHRSVSWYQQTPGQGLQFLFEYFSETQRNKGNFPGRFSGRQFSNSRSEMNVSTLELGDSALYLCASSLEGALRETQYFGPGTRLLVL.

This chain joins TRBV10-1 and TRBJ2-1, with a weak D call TRBD2 (5 bases). The germline V and J ends were trimmed by 6 bases and 7 bases, with 10 bases remaining between them. The CDR3 totals 12 residues. Germline-derived CDR1 and CDR2 are WNHNN and SYGVQD (reference sequence). CDR3: CASRGVGNEQFF. CDR3 nucleotides: TGCGCCAGCAGGGGAGTCGGGAATGAGCAGTTCTTC.

In this sample, this clone turned up a few times. CDR3 loop: CASSLYGNSGNTIYF. DNA for the CDR3: TGCGCCAGCAGCTTGTACGGGAACTCTGGAAACACCATATATTTT. The chain links TRBV5-1 to TRBJ1-3, with D uncertain. Germline-derived CDR1 and CDR2 are SGHRS and YFSETQ. The CDR3 contains 15 residues. The germline V and J ends were trimmed by 1 base and 0 bases, with 8 bases remaining between them.

This clone was observed a few times. The rearrangement links TRBV28 to TRBJ1-5; 9 bases are shared with TRBD1. Germline V lookup: CDR1 MDHEN, CDR2 SYDVKM. The CDR3 spans 15 residues. J gave up 5 bases and V 5 bases, and 7 bases lay outside the gene matches. The CDR3 DNA sequence: TGTGCCAGCAGTCTCCTGGGGGACAGGGATCAGCCCCAGCATTTT. It encodes CASSLLGDRDQPQHF. The full variable domain, in which reference TRBV28 and TRBJ1-5 provide the parts outside the CDR3, is DVKVTQSSRYLVKRTGEKVFLECVQDMDHENMFWYRQDPGLGLRLIYFSYDVKMKEKGDIPEGYSVSREKKERFSLILESASTNQTSMYLCASSLLGDRDQPQHFGDGTRLSIL.

The V call is TRBV5-6, the J call TRBJ2-5; 11 bases line up with TRBD2. The V gene end was trimmed by 0 bases and the J gene end by 6 bases; junction bases not matched to a gene: 4. The CDR3 runs 15 residues. Germline V gene sequence: CDR1 SGHDT, CDR2 YYEEEE. As DNA, the CDR3 is TGTGCCAGCAGCTTGGGACTAGCGGGATTGAAGACCCAGTACTTC. Translation: CASSLGLAGLKTQYF.

This sequence joins TRBV19 and TRBJ1-1, with D perhaps matching TRBD1 (6 bases). The CDR3 consists of 17 residues. Germline lookup yields CDR1 LNHDA and CDR2 SQIVND (reference sequence). V dropped 2 bases and J dropped 0 bases, with 16 bases sitting between them. CDR3: CASSIQRTGIMNTEAFF. CDR3 coding DNA: TGTGCCAGTAGTATACAGAGAACAGGGATAATGAACACTGAAGCTTTCTTT. The full variable domain, its missing parts supplied by reference TRBV19 and TRBJ1-1, is DGGITQSPKYLFRKEGQNVTLSCEQNLNHDAMYWYRQDPGQGLRLIYYSQIVNDFQKGDIAEGYSVSREKKESFPLTVTSAQKNPTAFYLCASSIQRTGIMNTEAFFGQGTRLTVV.

The V call is TRBV10-2, the J call TRBJ1-5; 8 nucleotides align to TRBD1. Per germline, CDR1 WSHSY and CDR2 SAAADI. V shed 0 bases, J shed 2 bases, and the junction held 6 bases outside the gene matches. This CDR3 spans 17 amino acids. CDR3 coding DNA: TGCGCCAGCAGTGAGTCTAACCAGGGGGCCCGCAATCAGCCCCAGCATTTT. Its translation is CASSESNQGARNQPQHF.

This clone showed up just once. J is TRBJ1-5 and V is TRBV28; D is ambiguous. The V gene lost 6 bases and the J gene lost 4 bases, with 16 bases spanning the gap. CDR1 is MDHEN, CDR2 SYDVKM, per germline. This CDR3 comprises 15 residues. Here the CDR3 DNA reads TGTGCCAGCAGGGAGGCGGGAACAGCAAATCAGCCCCAGCATTTT. Amino acids: CASREAGTANQPQHF.

The chain is built from TRBV19 and TRBJ1-5; D is uncertain. With 7 bases removed from V and 2 bases from J, the gap between germline ends came to 9 bases. The CDR3 runs 13 residues. The germline gives CDR1 LNHDA, CDR2 SQIVND (reference sequence). The CDR3 protein is CASNLRGNQPQHF. CDR3 DNA sequence: TGTGCCAGTAATTTACGGGGCAATCAGCCCCAGCATTTT.

V usage is TRBV7-6 and J usage is TRBJ2-2; D is undetermined. This CDR3 has 13 amino acids. Trimming cost V 5 bases and J 2 bases, with 6 bases left between them. The V gene's germline CDR1 is SGHVS and CDR2 FNYEAQ. The CDR3 DNA follows: TGTGCCAGCAGCACTCTTAACACCGGGGAGCTGTTTTTT. It encodes CASSTLNTGELFF.

V and J are TRBV30 and TRBJ1-6; 8 positions agree with TRBD1. J gave up 10 bases and V 4 bases, and 9 bases lay outside the gene matches. Germline assignment: CDR1 GTSNPN and CDR2 SVGIG (reference sequence). The CDR3 spans 14 residues. The CDR3 DNA is TGTGCCTGGACGGTAGGACAGGGTGAATCACCCCTCCACTTT. Translation: CAWTVGQGESPLHF.

The J gene is TRBJ2-7, the V gene TRBV5-1; TRBD2 matches at 11 bases. V dropped 3 bases and J dropped 2; count of bases not matched to a gene: 7. CDR1 SGHRS and CDR2 YFSETQ come from the germline V gene. This CDR3 contains 16 residues. The CDR3 DNA sequence: TGCGCCAGCAGCTACAACCGGGGACTAGCGGCCTACGAGCAGTACTTC. Its translation: CASSYNRGLAAYEQYF. The full variable domain, rest sourced from reference TRBV5-1 and TRBJ2-7, is KAGVTQTPRYLIKTRGQQVTLSCSPISGHRSVSWYQQTPGQGLQFLFEYFSETQRNKGNFPGRFSGRQFSNSRSEMNVSTLELGDSALYLCASSYNRGLAAYEQYFGPGTRLTVT.

The chain uses TRBV6-5 and TRBJ1-1; tentatively, D is TRBD1 (6 bases). This CDR3 is 15 amino acids long. V lost 2 bases and J lost 4, with 14 bases in between. Looked up from germline, CDR1 is MNHEY and CDR2 is SVGAGI. CDR3 protein: CASSYLRGGGTEAFF. As DNA, the CDR3 is TGTGCCAGCAGTTACCTTAGGGGGGGTGGCACTGAAGCTTTCTTT.

The chain employs TRBV5-4 and TRBJ1-2; D gene uncertain. Germline CDR1 SGHNT, CDR2 YYREEE (reference sequence). This CDR3 is 13 amino acids long. The V end was cut by 0 bases, the J end by 6 bases, with 9 bases between. CDR3 sequence: CASSLVQQDGYTF. The CDR3 coding sequence is TGTGCCAGCAGCTTGGTCCAGCAGGATGGCTACACCTTC.

Here the CDR3 reads CASSYGVNTEAFF. The CDR3 DNA follows: TGCGCCAGCAGTTACGGGGTGAACACTGAAGCTTTCTTT. The rearrangement links TRBV10-1 to TRBJ1-1; D uncertain. Germline V gives CDR1 WNHNN, CDR2 SYGVQD (reference sequence). V lost 5 bases and J 0 bases, leaving 7 bases between the germline ends. The length of the CDR3 is 13 residues.

V is TRBV5-1 and J is TRBJ1-1; no firm D call. The CDR3 totals 14 residues. The V end lost 1 base, the J end lost 2 bases, and 9 bases lay between the germline ends. The germline V gene encodes CDR1 SGHRS and CDR2 YFSETQ. CDR3 sequence: CASSLWQVNTEAFF. Here the CDR3 DNA reads TGCGCCAGCAGCTTGTGGCAGGTTAACACTGAAGCTTTCTTT.

This clone was seen once. This chain joins TRBV28 and TRBJ1-2, with TRBD1 as a possible D gene (5 bases). The CDR3 has 13 amino acids. Deletions cut 6 bases from V and 8 bases from J, with 16 bases between. Germline lookup yields CDR1 MDHEN and CDR2 SYDVKM. Here the CDR3 DNA reads TGTGCCAGCAGCTGGGGTGGAGGGACGGGCTACACCTTC. This codes for CASSWGGGTGYTF.

This clone has a handful of counts. J is TRBJ1-5 and V is TRBV7-9, with D unresolved. The V gene lost 0 bases and the J gene lost 8 bases, with 8 bases spanning the gap. Germline loops: CDR1 SEHNR, CDR2 FQNEAQ (reference sequence). The CDR3 length is 13 residues. CDR3 sequence reads: CASSLAVSEPQHF. The CDR3 region has the DNA TGTGCCAGCAGCTTAGCTGTTTCGGAGCCCCAGCATTTT.

The chain carries TRBV5-1 and TRBJ2-5; 8 positions match TRBD2. CDR1 and CDR2 from the germline V gene are SGHRS and YFSETQ. The CDR3 is 15 amino acids. Germline trimming cut 2 bases from V and 5 bases from J; bases unmatched to any gene: 8. In DNA, the CDR3 is TGCGCCAGCAGCTTAACCGGGACTAGGGGGGAGACCCAGTACTTC. Its translation: CASSLTGTRGETQYF.

The rearrangement links TRBV28 to TRBJ1-1, with a weak D call TRBD1 (6 bases). Trimming cost V 4 bases and J 6 bases, with 9 bases left between them. The CDR3 sequence is 12 residues long. Germline assignment: CDR1 MDHEN and CDR2 SYDVKM. CDR3 nucleotide sequence: TGTGCCAGCAGTTCTACAGGGCCTGAAGCTTTCTTT. Protein sequence: CASSSTGPEAFF.

V usage is TRBV6-5 and J usage is TRBJ2-5; 8 nucleotides align to TRBD1. The germline gives CDR1 MNHEY, CDR2 SVGAGI. The ends lost 5 bases at V and 5 bases at J; junction bases unmatched: 10. The CDR3 is 15 residues long. The CDR3 reads CASSTGQGVGETQYF. CDR3 nucleotide sequence: TGTGCCAGCAGTACCGGACAGGGAGTAGGGGAGACCCAGTACTTC.

This chain connects TRBV6-5 to TRBJ1-2; 8 nucleotides agree with TRBD1. CDR3 length: 16 residues. From germline, CDR1 is MNHEY and CDR2 SVGAGI. With V trimmed by 0 bases and J by 4 bases, 7 bases remained unmatched. This CDR3 reads CASSYSSGGRGYGYTF. CDR3 coding DNA: TGTGCCAGCAGTTACTCGTCAGGGGGCCGAGGCTATGGCTACACCTTC.

This chain links TRBV25-1 with TRBJ1-2; D not resolved. V was shortened by 6 bases and J by 2 bases, with 10 bases between the two germline ends. The CDR3 sequence is 13 residues long. Per the germline V gene, CDR1 is MGHDK and CDR2 is SYGVNS. This CDR3 reads CASSPGWNYGYTF. The CDR3 DNA sequence: TGTGCCAGCAGCCCGGGGTGGAACTATGGCTACACCTTC.

With regard to this clone: Mismatch with germline at one junction end may stem from a read error. The chain combines TRBV7-7 with TRBJ2-2; 11 bases match TRBD2. Germline loops: CDR1 SSHAT, CDR2 FNYEAQ (reference sequence). The CDR3 is 18 amino acids. The CDR3 nucleotides are TGTGCTAGCAGCTTAGTTGCTACTAGCGGGAGTATCACCGGGGAGCTGTTTTTT. This translates into CASSLVATSGSITGELFF.

The chain recombines TRBV27 with TRBJ1-1; D may be TRBD1 (5 bases). The CDR3 totals 14 residues. Trimming removed 8 bases from V and 0 bases from J, with 13 bases in between. Looked up from germline, CDR1 is MNHEY and CDR2 is SMNVEV (reference sequence). The CDR3 region is CASCSRTMNTEAFF. CDR3 in DNA: TGTGCCAGCTGTTCAAGGACAATGAACACTGAAGCTTTCTTT.

The CDR3 bases are TGCAGCGGGCAGGGGGGTAGTGAAAAACTGTTTTTT. Encoded protein: CSGQGGSEKLFF. This rearrangement joins TRBV29-1 to TRBJ1-4, with 7 bases matching TRBD1. Germline V gene data show CDR1 as SQVTM and CDR2 as ANQGSEA. Losses at the gene ends were 7 bases for V and 7 bases for J; bases not matched to a gene: 6. The CDR3 length is 12 residues.

This chain connects TRBV6-5 to TRBJ2-7; TRBD1 matches 7 bases. Germline V gene sequence: CDR1 MNHEY, CDR2 SVGAGI. V was clipped by 0 bases and J by 5 bases; unmatched bases: 4. CDR3 size: 14 residues. The CDR3 DNA follows: TGTGCCAGCAGTTACTCGACGACAGGGAACGAGCAGTACTTC. Translation gives CASSYSTTGNEQYF.

V is TRBV28 and J is TRBJ2-7; the D gene is possibly TRBD2 (6 bases). CDR1 is MDHEN and CDR2 is SYDVKM in the germline V gene. V was clipped by 7 bases and J by 2 bases, with 15 bases between them. The CDR3 loop spans 14 amino acids. The CDR3 region is CASNTGLFAYEQYF. CDR3 DNA sequence: TGTGCCAGCAACACGGGACTCTTTGCCTACGAGCAGTACTTC.